This record concerns one TCR beta chain sequence. This clonotype was counted ten times or more. Its antigen is still unknown. Base qualities are not provided; no much larger clone lies one nucleotide away. Trimming removed 4 bases from V and 12 bases from J, leaving 18 bases between the germline ends. CDR1 and CDR2 were assigned from the germline V gene as KGHDR and SFDVKD. Taken from cysteine to phenylalanine, the CDR3 has 14 residues. This entry keeps only the CDR3 DNA: 42 bases, framed from base 1. The data belong to a study of T-cell memory formation after mild COVID-19 (dated by TCRdb to the early 2020s). For the wider study: TCR sequence clusters from the two donors were found to be largely donor specific. T-cell clones expanding and contracting after mild COVID-19 in two donors were tracked by longitudinal TCRalpha and TCRbeta repertoire sequencing. The cohort was made up of two young adult volunteers, one female and one male, who were previously healthy.

Broad study findings and their caveats: SARS-CoV-2 specificity was not confirmed for the second-wave clones peaking on day 37. Some responding clones were detected in pre-infection memory, which suggested that pre-existing cross-reactive memory T cells had joined the SARS-CoV-2 response. Contracting CD4+ clones turned up mainly in the CM and EM memory subsets, whereas EMRA was where CD8+ clones were enriched. Balanced CD4/CD8 phenotypes were observed for clones contracting from day 15 to 85, whereas a bias towards CD4+ was observed for a second wave of clones expanding from day 15 to 37. Only a couple of mild cases were covered in the study, and larger cohorts including severe cases with pre-infection samples were considered necessary.

PBMCs were isolated by Ficoll-Paque density gradient centrifugation. TCRdb names Illumina NovaSeq 6000 as the instrument used. TCRalpha and TCRbeta cDNA libraries were constructed by 5'RACE with constant-segment primers, with sample barcodes and unique molecular identifiers being introduced. Trizol reagent was used to extract RNA from every sample. Library amplification was performed in two PCR steps, and a second sample barcode and Illumina TruSeq adapters were introduced in the second step. The libraries were sequenced on an Illumina NovaSeq using 2 x 150 bp paired-end reads. The paper's data handling went like this. Reads were demultiplexed and collapsed into UMI-guided consensus sequences with migec v1.2.7. Using mixcr v2.1.11, the UMI consensuses were aligned to TRA and TRB V and J templates and assembled into clonotypes. Clonotypes were classified as expanded or contracted when called significant by both edgeR and NoisET, with noise models trained on biological replicates. For edgeR calls, the cutoffs were a false discovery rate-adjusted p below 0.01 and a log2 fold-change threshold of 1. As an exploratory analysis of dynamics, max-normalized trajectories of the 1000 most abundant clonotypes were examined with PCA combined with hierarchical clustering. The CD4 or CD8 phenotype of responding clones was assigned using the separately sequenced CD4+ and CD8+ repertoires. TCRdb applied fastp at Q25 and MiXCR to the public reads, then kept only in-frame beta chains. Rows matching on CDR3 protein sequence are summarized as one entry with the most common DNA and genes. What appears here as the V and J calls and clone size reflects TCRdb's work, not the paper's. Recorded for this sample are some 120,000 distinct CDR3 sequences; 15% to 20% of them occurred a single time. Roughly 14% of the sample rests with the top ten.

The receptor comes from an adult woman who had mild COVID-19 (a few samples of this study predate the infection). The sample titles of this study are shuffled in the database, so cell type and time point are left out; the donor was told from shared clones. Sequenced sample: PBMCs or a T cell subset sorted from them (not recorded which). The chain employs TRBV24-1 and TRBJ2-1, with TRBD2 tentatively as D gene (6 bases match). The sequenced DNA is TGTGCCACCAGTGACATAGCGGAGAGAGGTGGGCAGTTCTTC. This yields the protein CATSDIAERGGQFF.